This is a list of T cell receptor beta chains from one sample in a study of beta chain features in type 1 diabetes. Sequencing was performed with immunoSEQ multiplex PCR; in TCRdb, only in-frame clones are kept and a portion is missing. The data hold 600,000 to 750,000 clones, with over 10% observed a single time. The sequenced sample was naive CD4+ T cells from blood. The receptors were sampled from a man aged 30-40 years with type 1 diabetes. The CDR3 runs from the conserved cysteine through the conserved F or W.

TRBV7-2 CASSSMDRRGYTF
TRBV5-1 CASSFRQGAYEQYF
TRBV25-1 CASRRQGEGEKLFF
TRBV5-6 CASSLGDRKNQPQHF
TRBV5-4 CASSPPTGATGELFF
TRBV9 CASSRTGRASRGGYNEQFF
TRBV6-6 CASSYYMGEKLFF
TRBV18 CASSPSGPQQTQYF
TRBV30 CAWSHRGASGGYTF
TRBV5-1 CASSLALTLQNSPLHF
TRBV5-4 CASSLALLSGANEQFF
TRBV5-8 CASSLGFGSFGTSGEKLFF
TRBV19 CASSIGGSAMNTEAFF
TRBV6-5 CASSYSRGQGYEQYF
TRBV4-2 CASSPTGIQETQYF
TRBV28 CASSFPPVTDTQYF
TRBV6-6 CASSYGGGPGGGYTF
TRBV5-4 CASMRYGDRVHEQYF
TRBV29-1 CSVLQYEQYF
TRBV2 CASSGTVVQETQYF